A selection of T cell receptor beta chains follows, all from one sample in a study of T cell responses to AZD1222 COVID-19 vaccine. TCRdb keeps only in-frame clones here, not all; method: immunoSEQ multiplex PCR. In the table there are around 150,000 clones, 92% of which are singletons. Sequenced material: peripheral blood, taken on day 0 of MenACWY control vaccination. The receptors come from an adult in good health. CDR3s include the opening cysteine and the closing phenylalanine or tryptophan. Fields, in order: J gene, clone size, D gene, V gene, CDR3 DNA, CDR3 protein. A D gene is named only where the DNA matches it firmly. Only some rows state a clone size, as once, few, many or a class for expanded clones.

j_call: TRBJ2-3; clone_size: NA; d_call: NA; v_call: TRBV4-3; cdr3_nt: TGCGCCAGCAGCCAAGCTGGCGGGACCGGCGCAGATACGCAGTATTTT; cdr3_aa: CASSQAGGTGADTQYF
j_call: TRBJ1-4; clone_size: NA; d_call: TRBD1; v_call: TRBV5-1; cdr3_nt: TGCGCCAGCAGTAGACAGGGAGGTGAAAAACTGTTTTTT; cdr3_aa: CASSRQGGEKLFF
j_call: TRBJ2-1; clone_size: NA; d_call: NA; v_call: TRBV24-1; cdr3_nt: TGTGCCGCCGGGAGTCGGGGGTTAGAGCAGTTCTTC; cdr3_aa: CAAGSRGLEQFF
j_call: TRBJ2-1; clone_size: NA; d_call: NA; v_call: TRBV7-9; cdr3_nt: TGTGCCAGCAGCTTAGCAGGCACGGCCATCAAGTTCTTC; cdr3_aa: CASSLAGTAIKFF
j_call: TRBJ2-7; clone_size: NA; d_call: NA; v_call: TRBV18; cdr3_nt: TGTGCCAGCTCACCAAAAACAGTCCCCTCCTACGAGCAGTACTTC; cdr3_aa: CASSPKTVPSYEQYF
j_call: TRBJ2-3; clone_size: NA; d_call: NA; v_call: TRBV6-5; cdr3_nt: TGTGCCAGCAGTTACCCCACGCCCAGTACGCAGTATTTT; cdr3_aa: CASSYPTPSTQYF
j_call: TRBJ1-2; clone_size: NA; d_call: NA; v_call: TRBV7-9; cdr3_nt: TGTGCCAGCAGCTTATTCGGCAGGAATGTGAGGGCGACCTTC; cdr3_aa: CASSLFGRNVRATF
j_call: TRBJ1-2; clone_size: NA; d_call: NA; v_call: TRBV14; cdr3_nt: TGTGCCAGCAGCCAAGGAGGGCGCCACTATGGCTACACCTTC; cdr3_aa: CASSQGGRHYGYTF
j_call: TRBJ1-1; clone_size: NA; d_call: NA; v_call: TRBV11-3; cdr3_nt: TGTGCCAGCAGTCAGGGGCAGGGGAACACTGAAGCTTTCTTT; cdr3_aa: CASSQGQGNTEAFF
j_call: TRBJ2-5; clone_size: once; d_call: TRBD2; v_call: TRBV11-3; cdr3_nt: TGTGCCAGCAGCACGGGGGGGTACCAAGAGACCCAGTACTTC; cdr3_aa: CASSTGGYQETQYF
j_call: TRBJ2-7; clone_size: once; d_call: TRBD2; v_call: TRBV6-2/TRBV6-3; cdr3_nt: TGTGCCAGCAGTCCGGGACTACAAACCTACGAGCAGTACTTC; cdr3_aa: CASSPGLQTYEQYF
j_call: TRBJ1-1; clone_size: NA; d_call: NA; v_call: TRBV27; cdr3_nt: TGTGCCAGCAGTTCTAGGGGCAACACTGAAGCTTTCTTT; cdr3_aa: CASSSRGNTEAFF
j_call: TRBJ1-3; clone_size: NA; d_call: NA; v_call: TRBV12-3/TRBV12-4; cdr3_nt: TGTGCCAGCAGTTTTTATGGAAACACCATATATTTT; cdr3_aa: CASSFYGNTIYF
j_call: TRBJ2-2; clone_size: once; d_call: NA; v_call: TRBV28; cdr3_nt: TGTGCCAGCGGACCTTTGACTGACACCGGGGAGCTGTTTTTT; cdr3_aa: CASGPLTDTGELFF
j_call: TRBJ1-1; clone_size: NA; d_call: TRBD1; v_call: TRBV7-9; cdr3_nt: TGTGCCAGCAGCGCCCGACAGGGAAACACTGAAGCTTTCTTT; cdr3_aa: CASSARQGNTEAFF
j_call: TRBJ2-2; clone_size: NA; d_call: TRBD1; v_call: TRBV24-1; cdr3_nt: TGTGCCACCAGTGATTCCTCATTCGACAGGGCCGGGGAGCTGTTTTTT; cdr3_aa: CATSDSSFDRAGELFF
j_call: TRBJ1-5; clone_size: few; d_call: NA; v_call: TRBV19; cdr3_nt: TGTGCCAGTAGTATAGATTACAATCAGCCCCAGCATTTT; cdr3_aa: CASSIDYNQPQHF
j_call: TRBJ1-1; clone_size: NA; d_call: NA; v_call: TRBV27; cdr3_nt: TGTGCCAGCAGTTTAGAACCAGACACTGAAGCTTTCTTT; cdr3_aa: CASSLEPDTEAFF
j_call: TRBJ2-7; clone_size: NA; d_call: NA; v_call: TRBV5-1; cdr3_nt: TGCGCCAGCAGCTTGGGGGACTTCTACGAGCAGTACTTC; cdr3_aa: CASSLGDFYEQYF
j_call: TRBJ1-1; clone_size: NA; d_call: TRBD1; v_call: TRBV5-1; cdr3_nt: TGCGCCAGCAGCAAACAGGGGAAGGAAGCTTTCTTT; cdr3_aa: CASSKQGKEAFF
j_call: TRBJ2-5; clone_size: NA; d_call: NA; v_call: TRBV5-8; cdr3_nt: TGTGCCAGCAGCCCCGGCCTAGGAGGACCACAAGAGACCCAGTACTTC; cdr3_aa: CASSPGLGGPQETQYF
j_call: TRBJ2-1; clone_size: once; d_call: NA; v_call: TRBV18; cdr3_nt: TGTGCCAGCTCAATAATCGGACTCGACAATGAGCAGTTCTTC; cdr3_aa: CASSIIGLDNEQFF
j_call: TRBJ1-2; clone_size: NA; d_call: NA; v_call: TRBV18; cdr3_nt: TGTGCCAGCTCACCGGGGCAGGAAGCTAACTATGGCTACACCTTC; cdr3_aa: CASSPGQEANYGYTF
j_call: TRBJ1-4; clone_size: NA; d_call: TRBD1; v_call: TRBV7-9; cdr3_nt: TGTGCCAGCAGCCTAAGGACAGGGGGTAATGAAAAACTGTTTTTT; cdr3_aa: CASSLRTGGNEKLFF
j_call: TRBJ1-3; clone_size: NA; d_call: NA; v_call: TRBV7-2; cdr3_nt: TGTGCCAGCAGCTTAGCGAGGGGAACTGGAAACACCATATATTTT; cdr3_aa: CASSLARGTGNTIYF
j_call: TRBJ1-6; clone_size: NA; d_call: NA; v_call: TRBV15; cdr3_nt: TGTGCCACCAGCAGCTCGGGGTATAATTCACCCCTCCACTTT; cdr3_aa: CATSSSGYNSPLHF
j_call: TRBJ1-1; clone_size: NA; d_call: NA; v_call: TRBV27; cdr3_nt: TGTGCCAGCAGTTTCCAGATGAACACTGAAGCTTTCTTT; cdr3_aa: CASSFQMNTEAFF
j_call: TRBJ1-5; clone_size: once; d_call: NA; v_call: TRBV19; cdr3_nt: TGTGCCAGTAGTGAAGCAAATAGCAATCAGCCCCAGCATTTT; cdr3_aa: CASSEANSNQPQHF
j_call: TRBJ2-7; clone_size: once; d_call: TRBD2; v_call: TRBV3-1/TRBV3-2; cdr3_nt: TGTGCCAGCAGCCAGCTAGCGGGAATCTACGAGCAGTACTTC; cdr3_aa: CASSQLAGIYEQYF
j_call: TRBJ1-3; clone_size: NA; d_call: TRBD1; v_call: TRBV11-3; cdr3_nt: TGTGCCAGCAGCAAGATCGGGACAGGGCTTTTATCTGGAAACACCATATATTTT; cdr3_aa: CASSKIGTGLLSGNTIYF
j_call: TRBJ1-5; clone_size: NA; d_call: NA; v_call: TRBV19; cdr3_nt: TGTGCCAGTAGCGGCTCAGGGGACGCTTATCAGCCCCAGCATTTT; cdr3_aa: CASSGSGDAYQPQHF
j_call: TRBJ1-1; clone_size: NA; d_call: TRBD1; v_call: TRBV5-1; cdr3_nt: TGCGCCAGCAGCTCCGGGACAGGGCCGGGAAGAACTGAAGCTTTCTTT; cdr3_aa: CASSSGTGPGRTEAFF
j_call: TRBJ1-3; clone_size: NA; d_call: NA; v_call: TRBV7-9; cdr3_nt: TGTGCCAGCAGCTTAAGAGGGCCGGACTCTGGAAACACCATATATTTT; cdr3_aa: CASSLRGPDSGNTIYF
j_call: TRBJ1-3; clone_size: NA; d_call: NA; v_call: TRBV7-8; cdr3_nt: TGTGCCAGCAGCTTCCTGACAGGCCCTGGAAACACCATATATTTT; cdr3_aa: CASSFLTGPGNTIYF
j_call: TRBJ1-3; clone_size: once; d_call: NA; v_call: TRBV19; cdr3_nt: TGTGCCAGTAGTAAGGGCGGATCTTACTCTGGAAACACCATATATTTT; cdr3_aa: CASSKGGSYSGNTIYF
j_call: TRBJ1-5; clone_size: NA; d_call: NA; v_call: TRBV6-5; cdr3_nt: TGTGCCAGTACCGGGTGGAATCAGCCCCAGCATTTT; cdr3_aa: CASTGWNQPQHF
j_call: TRBJ2-1; clone_size: once; d_call: NA; v_call: TRBV28; cdr3_nt: TGTGCCAGCACCTCGCGGAGGGCCGACGAGCAGTTCTTC; cdr3_aa: CASTSRRADEQFF
j_call: TRBJ2-1; clone_size: NA; d_call: NA; v_call: TRBV11-2; cdr3_nt: TGTGCCAGCAGCTTAGATGGGAGGTTCTACTCCTACAATGAGCAGTTCTTC; cdr3_aa: CASSLDGRFYSYNEQFF
j_call: TRBJ2-7; clone_size: NA; d_call: NA; v_call: TRBV5-1; cdr3_nt: TGCGCCAGCAGCTTTGCGGGAAGCTCCTACGAGCAGTACTTC; cdr3_aa: CASSFAGSSYEQYF